The entry below gives a single T cell receptor beta chain sequence along with its context. The data were obtained in a study of blood T cell repertoires in COVID-19. Turning to the study itself: Acute and convalescent COVID-19 samples came from the United States, Italy and Spain.

TCRdb's copy holds only in-frame clones and misses some; the assay was immunoSEQ multiplex PCR. The table shows around 160,000 clones, with around 80% occurring only once. Sequencing input: PBMCs or T cells enriched from blood (not recorded which). The origin of this receptor is a man aged 50 to 59 who had recovered from COVID-19.

CDR3 coding DNA: TGCGCCAGCAGCGGAAGCGGGAGGGTTGACAATGAGCAGTTCTTC. Translated, it gives CASSGSGRVDNEQFF. This chain connects TRBV5-1 to TRBJ2-1; TRBD2 aligns across 10 bases. The germline CDR1 and CDR2 sequences are SGHRS and YFSETQ. The CDR3 is made up of 15 amino acids. V shed 4 bases and J 5 bases; nucleotides not matched to a gene: 6.